This TCR beta chain stems from a study of shared clonotypes between healthy human individuals. Study-wide context: Per donor, three plates held CD4 naive cells, three held CD4 memory, two held CD8 naive and one held CD8 memory.

TCRdb keeps only in-frame clones here, not all; method: immunoSEQ multiplex PCR. Here the sample spans approximately 980,000 clones, over 60% being singletons. Study-wide points: It was the few donors that limited the genetic and exposure-history diversity represented. Among donors, sharing of clonotypes was expected to be affected by sequencing depth.

Naive CD45RA+ and memory CD45RA-negative subsets were split from CD4+ cells. This clone was detected once. Its antigen is unknown. Per germline, CDR1 SEHNR and CDR2 FQNEAQ (reference sequence). V lost 1 base, J lost 1 base, and 6 bases lay in between. There are 14 residues in the CDR3. Sequencing was carried out using memory CD4+ T cells sorted from blood. The subset here: CD45RA-negative fraction. The J gene is TRBJ2-3, the V gene TRBV7-9, with a tentative D call TRBD1 (6 bases). The TCR comes from a man aged 18 to 30 in good health. The CDR3 DNA sequence: TGTGCCAGCAGCTTAGAGGGGGGCACAGATACGCAGTATTTT. Protein product: CASSLEGGTDTQYF.